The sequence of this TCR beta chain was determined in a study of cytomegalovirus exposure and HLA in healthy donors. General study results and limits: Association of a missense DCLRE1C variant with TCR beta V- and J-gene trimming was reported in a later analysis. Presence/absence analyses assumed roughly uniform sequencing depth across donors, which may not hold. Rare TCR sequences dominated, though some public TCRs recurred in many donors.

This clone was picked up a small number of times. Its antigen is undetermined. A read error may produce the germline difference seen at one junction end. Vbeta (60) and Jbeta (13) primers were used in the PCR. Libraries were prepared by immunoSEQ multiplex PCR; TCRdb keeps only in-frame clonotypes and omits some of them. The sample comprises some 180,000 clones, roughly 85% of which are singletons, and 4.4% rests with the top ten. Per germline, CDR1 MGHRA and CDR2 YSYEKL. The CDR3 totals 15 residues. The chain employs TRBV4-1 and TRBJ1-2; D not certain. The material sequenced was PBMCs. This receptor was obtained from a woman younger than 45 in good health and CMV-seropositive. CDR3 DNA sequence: TGCGCCAGCAACCAAGACCGGGAAGCTAACTATGGCTACACCTTC. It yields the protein CASNQDREANYGYTF.